Each of the 15 T cell receptor beta chains below was sequenced from the same sample in a study of blood T cells in healthy people across ages. PCR was performed a second time for roughly 7 to 12 cycles using a sample-barcoded 5' primer and a J-beta primer mix. TCRdb itself ran the 5' RACE reads through MiXCR, one entry per CDR3 protein. The table lists roughly 680,000 distinct CDR3 sequences, 45% to 60% of them singletons. Sequenced input: blood. The receptors were gathered from a woman at least 80 years old in good health.

This chain joins TRBV7-2 and TRBJ2-5; 9 nucleotides match TRBD2. V trimming: 3 bases; J trimming: 5 bases; junction bases outside the gene matches: 4. The CDR3 length is 14 residues. The germline V gene has CDR1 SGHTA and CDR2 FQGNSA. CDR3 in amino acids: CASSFSGSRETQYF. The CDR3 nucleotides are TGTGCCAGCAGCTTTAGCGGGAGCCGGGAGACCCAGTACTTC.

The J gene is TRBJ1-6, the V gene TRBV9; 7 bases are shared with TRBD1. The ends lost 0 bases at V and 6 bases at J; junction bases unmatched: 9. Germline V lookup: CDR1 SGDLS, CDR2 YYNGEE. This CDR3 comprises 17 residues. The CDR3 DNA is TGTGCCAGCAGCGTAGGACAACGGGGGACAGTTAATTCACCCCTCCACTTT. Translated, it gives CASSVGQRGTVNSPLHF.

The sample holds many counts of this clonotype. The V gene is TRBV5-1, the J gene TRBJ2-3; D tentatively reads TRBD1 or TRBD2 (5 bases each). Trimming left V 4 bases short and J 0 bases short, with 12 bases between. This CDR3 has 15 amino acids. The germline gives CDR1 SGHRS, CDR2 YFSETQ. This CDR3 is CASSLGGGSTDTQYF. CDR3 bases: TGCGCCAGCAGCCTGGGTGGGGGTAGCACAGATACGCAGTATTTT.

With regard to this clonotype: A much larger clone is a single base away; this may be a read error. V usage is TRBV10-3 and J usage is TRBJ2-5; tentatively, D is TRBD1 (7 bases). V gave up 1 base and J gave up 11 bases, with 23 bases separating them. The CDR3 contains 16 residues. CDR1 ENHRY and CDR2 SYGVKD come from the germline V gene. CDR3 DNA: TGTGCCATCAGTGAGTGGGCGGGACAGCGTTTGGGTGAGCAGTACTTC. It encodes CAISEWAGQRLGEQYF.

This clonotype was seen many times. J is TRBJ2-3 and V is TRBV6-1, with D hard to call. Trimming removed 11 bases at V and 0 bases at J, with 15 bases between. The CDR3 loop spans 14 amino acids. CDR1 is MNHNS and CDR2 is SASEGT in the germline V gene. This chain's CDR3 is CALARTVSTDTQYF. CDR3 in DNA: TGTGCCCTCGCCCGGACGGTTAGCACAGATACGCAGTATTTT.

J is TRBJ2-5 and V is TRBV7-2; 10 nucleotides line up with TRBD2. The CDR3 extends over 15 amino acids. J was trimmed by 3 bases and V by 5 bases; bases with no gene match: 6. Germline V CDR1 and CDR2: SGHTA, FQGNSA. CDR3 DNA sequence: TGTGCCAGCAGCCCAGGACTAGCGGTAAAAGAGACCCAGTACTTC. It encodes CASSPGLAVKETQYF.

This sequence joins TRBV9 and TRBJ2-5, with 8 bases fitting TRBD1. This CDR3 contains 14 residues. J lost 11 bases, V lost 3 bases, and 12 bases had no gene match. CDR1 is SGDLS, CDR2 YYNGEE, per germline. The CDR3 loop reads CASSADRGLGGQYF. The CDR3 DNA reads TGTGCCAGCAGCGCCGACAGGGGCCTCGGCGGGCAGTACTTC.

The chain has TRBV7-6 and TRBJ2-1; perhaps TRBD2 as D (5 bases). Germline loops: CDR1 SGHVS, CDR2 FNYEAQ. Trimming took 8 bases from V and 5 from J, leaving 16 bases between them. The CDR3 loop spans 14 amino acids. This CDR3 is CASRSQGRDNEQFF. The CDR3 region has the DNA TGTGCCAGCCGCTCTCAAGGGCGGGACAATGAGCAGTTCTTC.

This clonotype was picked up a small number of times. This could be a read error, since a much larger clone is one nucleotide away. The V gene is TRBV5-1, the J gene TRBJ2-7, with D possibly TRBD2 on 6 matching bases. Germline V gene data show CDR1 as SGHRS and CDR2 as YFSETQ. The CDR3 is made up of 13 amino acids. The germline V and J ends were trimmed by 7 bases and 1 base, with 12 bases remaining between them. This CDR3 reads CASQAGSSYEQYF. The CDR3 DNA sequence: TGCGCCAGCCAGGCGGGGTCTTCCTACGAGCAGTACTTC.

The table lists this clonotype with a few counts. This chain uses TRBV2 with TRBJ2-1; D not resolved. From germline, CDR1 is SNHLY and CDR2 FYNNEI. The CDR3 sequence is 11 residues long. V was pared by 9 bases and J by 5 bases, with 8 bases between. CDR3 in amino acids: CASTRNNEQFF. The CDR3 region has the DNA TGTGCCAGTACGAGGAACAATGAGCAGTTCTTC.

As regards this clonotype: A junction boundary mismatches the germline segment, possibly from a read error. This rearrangement joins TRBV12-3 or TRBV12-4 to TRBJ2-3; a weak D match, TRBD1 (6 bases). This CDR3 region has 12 residues. The CDR3 protein is CASGRGTDAQYF. The CDR3, as DNA: TGTGCCAGCGGCAGGGGCACAGATGCGCAGTATTTT.

The V and J genes are TRBV7-8 and TRBJ1-2; 7 bases are a match to TRBD1. The CDR3 runs 14 residues. Unmatched junction bases numbered 3, after V lost 5 bases and J lost 0 bases. Germline CDR1 and CDR2: SGHVS and FQNEAQ. The CDR3 sequence is CASSRGQPNYGYTF. The CDR3 nucleotides read TGTGCCAGCAGCCGGGGACAGCCTAACTATGGCTACACCTTC.

In regard to this clonotype: This may be a read error, as it is one base from a much larger clone. The chain couples TRBV9 to TRBJ2-7; D is perhaps TRBD2 (6 bases). The DNA end is more similar to TRBJ2-5, so the J call may be wrong. The CDR3 totals 14 residues. Germline loops: CDR1 SGDLS, CDR2 YYNGEE. The CDR3 bases are TGTGCCAGCAGCGGAATCGGGGGAGGAGAGACCCAGTACTTC. It specifies CASSGIGGGETQYF.

Only a few counts were recorded for this clonotype. The chain uses TRBV7-9 and TRBJ1-2, with D possibly matching TRBD1 (6 bases). The CDR3 totals 14 residues. Between the trimmed V and J ends, which lost 1 base and 7 bases, there was a span of 13 bases. Germline lookup yields CDR1 SEHNR and CDR2 FQNEAQ (reference sequence). CDR3 in DNA: TGTGCCAGCAGCTTAGACCCCAACAGGGCTGGCTACACCTTC. Protein sequence: CASSLDPNRAGYTF.

The chain carries TRBV3-1 and TRBJ2-3, with TRBD2 matching over 10 bases. The CDR3 length is 16 residues. Germline CDR1 reads LGHDT; CDR2 reads YNNKEL (reference sequence). After removal of 5 bases from V and 3 bases from J, the junction contained 8 bases not matched to a gene. The CDR3 nucleotides read TGTGCCAGCAGCGCCAGCGGGAGGGAAACAACAGATACGCAGTATTTT. It codes for CASSASGRETTDTQYF.